The T cell receptor beta chain under discussion was sequenced for a study of cytomegalovirus exposure and HLA in healthy donors. With 7 bases clipped from V and 0 bases from J, the junction kept 4 bases outside the gene matches. Germline values: CDR1 MRHNA, CDR2 SNTAGT. CDR3 length: 14 residues. General study points: As immune exposure information, only CMV serostatus was available. Associated with cytomegalovirus, according to the listing, were about 160 TCR beta chains.

This clone occurred a few times. Its antigen is unidentified. The PCR was carried out with 60 Vbeta primers and 13 Jbeta primers. The assay was immunoSEQ multiplex PCR, and TCRdb's table has in-frame clones only and misses some. The sample shows about 160,000 clones, around four fifths of them seen only once. The sequence was obtained from a man aged 30 to 39 in good health and CMV-seronegative. The material sequenced was PBMCs. The chain carries TRBV6-4 and TRBJ1-1; TRBD1 matches at 8 bases. DNA for the CDR3: TGTGCCAGCACTTGGACAGGGTTGAACACTGAAGCTTTCTTT. Protein product: CASTWTGLNTEAFF.